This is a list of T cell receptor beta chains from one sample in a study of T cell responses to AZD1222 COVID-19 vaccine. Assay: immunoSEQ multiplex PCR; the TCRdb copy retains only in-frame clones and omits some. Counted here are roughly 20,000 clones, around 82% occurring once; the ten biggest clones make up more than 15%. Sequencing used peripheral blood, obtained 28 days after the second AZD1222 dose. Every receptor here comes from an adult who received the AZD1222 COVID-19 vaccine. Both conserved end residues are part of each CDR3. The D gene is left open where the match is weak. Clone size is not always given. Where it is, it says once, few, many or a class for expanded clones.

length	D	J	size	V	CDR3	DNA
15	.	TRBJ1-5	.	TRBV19	CASSIVSGSNQPQHF	TGTGCCAGTAGTATAGTTTCGGGGAGCAATCAGCCCCAGCATTTT
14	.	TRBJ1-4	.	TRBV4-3	CASSQDPYGEKLFF	TGCGCCAGCAGCCAAGATCCCTATGGAGAAAAACTGTTTTTT
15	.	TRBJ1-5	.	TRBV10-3	CAISVGTDSNQPQHF	TGTGCCATCAGTGTGGGGACGGATAGCAATCAGCCCCAGCATTTT
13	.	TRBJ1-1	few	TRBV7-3	CASSLMGGTEAFF	TGTGCCAGCAGCTTAATGGGGGGCACTGAAGCTTTCTTT
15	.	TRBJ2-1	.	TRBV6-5	CASSYRPGLYNEQFF	TGTGCCAGCAGTTACCGTCCGGGGCTCTACAATGAGCAGTTCTTC
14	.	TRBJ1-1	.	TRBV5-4	CASSSGRVEAEAFF	TGTGCCAGCAGCTCGGGCAGGGTTGAAGCTGAAGCTTTCTTT
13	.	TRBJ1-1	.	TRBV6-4	CASRGDMNTEAFF	TGTGCCAGCAGGGGGGATATGAACACTGAAGCTTTCTTT
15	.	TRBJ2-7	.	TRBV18	CASSPLGGQTYEQYF	TGTGCCAGCTCACCACTGGGGGGCCAGACCTACGAGCAGTACTTC
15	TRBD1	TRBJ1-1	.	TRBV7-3	CASSLTGRYGTEAFF	TGTGCCAGCAGCTTGACAGGGCGGTATGGAACTGAAGCTTTCTTT
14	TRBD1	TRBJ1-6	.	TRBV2	CASSGDSSNSPLHF	TGTGCCAGCAGTGGGGACAGCAGTAATTCACCCCTCCACTTT
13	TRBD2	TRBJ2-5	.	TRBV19	CATGTSSRETQYF	TGTGCCACCGGGACTAGTAGTCGGGAGACCCAGTACTTC
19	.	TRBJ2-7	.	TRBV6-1	CASSEAARGQTGGSYEQYF	TGTGCCAGCAGTGAAGCGGCCCGGGGGCAAACCGGGGGCTCCTACGAGCAGTACTTC
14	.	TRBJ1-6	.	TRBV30	CAWSSGVYNSPLHF	TGTGCCTGGAGTTCGGGGGTCTATAATTCACCCCTCCACTTT
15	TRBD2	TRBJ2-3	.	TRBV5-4	CASRLLAGDEDTQYF	TGTGCCAGCAGGTTGTTAGCGGGAGATGAAGATACGCAGTATTTT
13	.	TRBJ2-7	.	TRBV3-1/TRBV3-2	CASSPPGRYEQYF	TGTGCCAGCAGCCCCCCCGGGAGATACGAGCAGTACTTC
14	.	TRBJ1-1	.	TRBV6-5	CASRPGLHHTEAFF	TGTGCCAGCAGACCGGGACTACACCACACTGAAGCTTTCTTT
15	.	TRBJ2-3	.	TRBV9	CASSPRTEGTDTQYF	TGTGCCAGCAGCCCGCGAACAGAAGGCACAGATACGCAGTATTTT
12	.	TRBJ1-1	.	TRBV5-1	CASSLKQSEAFF	TGCGCCAGCAGCTTGAAACAATCTGAAGCTTTCTTT
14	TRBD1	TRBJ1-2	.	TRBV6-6	CASSPGQGTYGYTF	TGTGCCAGCTCACCGGGACAGGGGACCTATGGCTACACCTTC
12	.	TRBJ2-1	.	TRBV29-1	CSVGFWDSEQFF	TGCAGCGTTGGTTTTTGGGATAGTGAGCAGTTCTTC
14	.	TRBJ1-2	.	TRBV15	CATSRDQRGRGYTF	TGTGCCACCAGCAGAGATCAACGGGGCCGCGGCTACACCTTC
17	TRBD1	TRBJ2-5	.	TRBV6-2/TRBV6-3	CASSWDIADRVLETQYF	TGTGCCAGCAGTTGGGATATTGCTGACAGGGTGCTGGAGACCCAGTACTTC
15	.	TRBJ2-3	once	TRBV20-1	CSASTKDRVTDTQYF	TGCAGTGCTAGTACTAAGGACAGAGTGACAGATACGCAGTATTTT
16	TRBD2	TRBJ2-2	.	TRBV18	CASSPAAGTKPGELFF	TGTGCCAGCTCACCTGCTGCCGGGACTAAGCCCGGGGAGCTGTTTTTT
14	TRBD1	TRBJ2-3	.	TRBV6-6	CASRRDRLTDTQYF	TGTGCCAGCAGGCGGGACAGGCTCACAGATACGCAGTATTTT
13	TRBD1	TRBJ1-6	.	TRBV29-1	CSVRDRYNSPLHF	TGCAGCGTTCGGGACAGATATAATTCACCCCTCCACTTT
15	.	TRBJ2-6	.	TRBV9	CASSPTSLGSNVLTF	TGTGCCAGCAGCCCGACATCTCTGGGGTCCAACGTCCTGACTTTC
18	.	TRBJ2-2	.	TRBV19	CASSIDAGSLVLTGELFF	TGTGCCAGTAGTATAGACGCAGGGAGTTTGGTCCTCACCGGGGAGCTGTTTTTT
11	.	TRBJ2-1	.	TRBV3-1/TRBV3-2	CASQTTGEQFF	TGTGCCAGCCAAACGACGGGTGAGCAGTTCTTC
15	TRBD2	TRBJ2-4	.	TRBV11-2	CASSHRREAKNIQYF	TGTGCCAGCAGCCACCGGCGGGAGGCCAAAAACATTCAGTACTTC
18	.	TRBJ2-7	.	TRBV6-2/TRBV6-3	CASSYSRVIQPGSYEQYF	TGTGCCAGCAGTTACTCGAGGGTGATACAACCGGGCTCCTACGAGCAGTACTTC
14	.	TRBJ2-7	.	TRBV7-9	CASSLADRAYEQYF	TGTGCCAGCAGCTTAGCTGACCGCGCCTACGAGCAGTACTTC
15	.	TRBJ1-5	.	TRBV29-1	CSVAEDPYSNQPQHF	TGCAGCGTGGCGGAAGATCCGTATAGCAATCAGCCCCAGCATTTT
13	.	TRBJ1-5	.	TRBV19	CASSIFGDQPQHF	TGTGCCAGTAGTATCTTCGGGGATCAGCCCCAGCATTTT
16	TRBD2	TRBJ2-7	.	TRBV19	CASSTTTSGVTYEQYF	TGTGCCAGTAGTACGACTACTAGCGGGGTGACCTACGAGCAGTACTTC
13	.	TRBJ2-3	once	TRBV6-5	CASRKTGLARQYF	TGTGCCAGCAGAAAAACAGGCCTAGCAAGGCAGTATTTT
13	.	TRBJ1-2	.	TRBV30	CARLRTEDYGYTF	TGTGCCCGCCTCCGGACGGAAGACTATGGCTACACCTTC
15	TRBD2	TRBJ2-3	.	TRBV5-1	CASSLRLAATDTQYF	TGCGCCAGCAGCTTAAGACTAGCGGCCACAGATACGCAGTATTTT
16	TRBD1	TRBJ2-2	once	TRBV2	CASRADGQGASGELFF	TGTGCCAGCAGGGCGGACGGACAGGGGGCATCCGGGGAGCTGTTTTTT
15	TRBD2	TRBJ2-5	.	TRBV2	CASSVIAGAGETQYF	TGTGCCAGCAGTGTGATAGCGGGAGCCGGAGAGACCCAGTACTTC
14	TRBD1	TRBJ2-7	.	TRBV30	CAWSHWTGKYEQYF	TGTGCCTGGAGCCATTGGACAGGAAAATACGAGCAGTACTTC
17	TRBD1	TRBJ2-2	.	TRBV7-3	CASSLSGQGGDTGELFF	TGTGCCAGCAGCTTATCAGGACAGGGAGGCGACACCGGGGAGCTGTTTTTT
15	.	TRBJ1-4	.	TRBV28	CASSPWSGINEKLFF	TGTGCCAGCAGCCCCTGGTCTGGGATAAATGAAAAACTGTTTTTT
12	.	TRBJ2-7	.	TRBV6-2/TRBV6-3	CASSLSGVEQYF	TGTGCCAGCAGCCTCTCGGGAGTCGAGCAGTACTTC
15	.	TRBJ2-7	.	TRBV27	CASSLFGVPIYEQYF	TGTGCCAGCAGTTTATTCGGGGTCCCAATCTACGAGCAGTACTTC
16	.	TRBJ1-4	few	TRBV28	CASSFLTDRRGEKLFF	TGTGCCAGCAGTTTCCTCACTGACCGCCGGGGTGAAAAACTGTTTTTT